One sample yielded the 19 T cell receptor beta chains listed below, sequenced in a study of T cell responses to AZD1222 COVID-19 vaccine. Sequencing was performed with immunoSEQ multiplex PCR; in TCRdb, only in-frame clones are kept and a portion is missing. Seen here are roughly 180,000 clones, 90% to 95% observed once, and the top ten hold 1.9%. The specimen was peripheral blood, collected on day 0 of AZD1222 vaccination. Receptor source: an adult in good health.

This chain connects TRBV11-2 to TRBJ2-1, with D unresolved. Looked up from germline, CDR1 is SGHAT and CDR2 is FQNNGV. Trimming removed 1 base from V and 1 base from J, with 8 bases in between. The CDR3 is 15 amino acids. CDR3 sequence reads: CASSLVRISYNEQFF. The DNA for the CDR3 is TGTGCCAGCAGCTTAGTAAGGATATCCTACAATGAGCAGTTCTTC. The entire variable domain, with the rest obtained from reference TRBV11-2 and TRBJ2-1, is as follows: EAGVAQSPRYKIIEKRQSVAFWCNPISGHATLYWYQQILGQGPKLLIQFQNNGVVDDSQLPKDRFSAERLKGVDSTLKIQPAKLEDSAVYLCASSLVRISYNEQFFGPGTRLTVL.

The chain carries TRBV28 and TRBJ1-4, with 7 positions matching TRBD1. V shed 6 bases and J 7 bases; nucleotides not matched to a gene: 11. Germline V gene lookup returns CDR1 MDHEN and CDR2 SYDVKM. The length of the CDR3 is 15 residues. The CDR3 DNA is TGTGCCAGCAGCCGCATTAGGACAGGTGGTGAAAAACTGTTTTTT. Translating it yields CASSRIRTGGEKLFF.

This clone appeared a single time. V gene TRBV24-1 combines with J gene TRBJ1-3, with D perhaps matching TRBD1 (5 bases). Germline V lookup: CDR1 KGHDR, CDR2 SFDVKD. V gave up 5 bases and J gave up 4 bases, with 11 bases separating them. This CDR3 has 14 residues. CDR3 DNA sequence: TGTGCCACCAGTGCGTCGGGGCCCGGAAACACCATATATTTT. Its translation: CATSASGPGNTIYF.

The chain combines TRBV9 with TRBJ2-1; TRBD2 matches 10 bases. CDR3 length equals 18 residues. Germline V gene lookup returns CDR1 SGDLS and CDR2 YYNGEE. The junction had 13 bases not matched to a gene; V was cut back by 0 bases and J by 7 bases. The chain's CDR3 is CASSVASASGGQGNEQFF. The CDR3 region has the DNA TGTGCCAGCAGCGTAGCTTCGGCTAGCGGGGGCCAAGGGAATGAGCAGTTCTTC.

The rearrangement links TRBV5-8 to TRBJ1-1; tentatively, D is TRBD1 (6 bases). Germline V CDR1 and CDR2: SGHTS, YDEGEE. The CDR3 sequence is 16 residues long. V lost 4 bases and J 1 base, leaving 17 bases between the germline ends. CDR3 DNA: TGTGCCAGCAGCAGCTTTGGGGGCGCGGGGAACACTGAAGCTTTCTTT. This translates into CASSSFGGAGNTEAFF.

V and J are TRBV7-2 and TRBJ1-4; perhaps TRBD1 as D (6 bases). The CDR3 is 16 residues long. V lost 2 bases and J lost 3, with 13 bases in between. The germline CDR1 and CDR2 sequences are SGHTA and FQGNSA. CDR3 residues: CASSLTTGRANEKLFF. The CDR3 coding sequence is TGTGCCAGCAGCTTAACAACAGGGCGAGCTAATGAAAAACTGTTTTTT.

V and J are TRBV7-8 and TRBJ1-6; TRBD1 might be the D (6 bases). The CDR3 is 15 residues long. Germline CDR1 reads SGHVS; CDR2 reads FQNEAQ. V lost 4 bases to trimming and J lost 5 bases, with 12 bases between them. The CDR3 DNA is TGTGCCAGCAGCTATATGGCAGGGGATAATTCACCCCTCCACTTT. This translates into CASSYMAGDNSPLHF.

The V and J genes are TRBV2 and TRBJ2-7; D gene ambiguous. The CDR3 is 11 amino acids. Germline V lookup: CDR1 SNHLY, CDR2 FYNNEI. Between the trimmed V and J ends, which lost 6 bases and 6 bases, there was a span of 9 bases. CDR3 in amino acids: CASSRASEQYF. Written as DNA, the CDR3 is TGTGCCAGCAGCCGGGCCTCCGAGCAGTACTTC.

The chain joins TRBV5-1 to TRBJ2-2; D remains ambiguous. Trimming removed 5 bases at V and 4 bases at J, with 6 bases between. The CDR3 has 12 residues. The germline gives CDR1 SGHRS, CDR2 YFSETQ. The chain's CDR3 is CASRAFTGELFF. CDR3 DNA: TGCGCCAGCAGAGCGTTCACCGGGGAGCTGTTTTTT.

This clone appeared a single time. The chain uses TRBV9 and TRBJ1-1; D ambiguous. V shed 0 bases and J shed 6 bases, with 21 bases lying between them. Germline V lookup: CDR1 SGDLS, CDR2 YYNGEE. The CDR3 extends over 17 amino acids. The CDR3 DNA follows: TGTGCCAGCAGCGTAGGTGGCATTGAGGCTTTATCAGCTGAAGCTTTCTTT. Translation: CASSVGGIEALSAEAFF. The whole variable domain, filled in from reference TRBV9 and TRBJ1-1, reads DSGVTQTPKHLITATGQRVTLRCSPRSGDLSVYWYQQSLDQGLQFLIQYYNGEERAKGNILERFSAQQFPDLHSELNLSSLELGDSALYFCASSVGGIEALSAEAFFGQGTRLTVV.

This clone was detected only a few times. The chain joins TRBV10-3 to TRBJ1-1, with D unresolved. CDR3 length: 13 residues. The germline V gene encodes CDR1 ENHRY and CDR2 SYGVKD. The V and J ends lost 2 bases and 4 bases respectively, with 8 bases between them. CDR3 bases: TGTGCCATCAGTGAGGATAGGATCACTGAAGCTTTCTTT. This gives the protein CAISEDRITEAFF.

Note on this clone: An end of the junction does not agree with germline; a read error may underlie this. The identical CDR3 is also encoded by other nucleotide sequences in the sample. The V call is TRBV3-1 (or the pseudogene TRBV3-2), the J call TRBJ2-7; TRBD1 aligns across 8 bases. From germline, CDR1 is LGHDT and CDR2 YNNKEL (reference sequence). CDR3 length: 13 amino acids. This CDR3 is CASSRTGTYEQYF. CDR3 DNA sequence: TGCGCCAGCAGCCGGACAGGGACCTACGAGCAGTACTTC.

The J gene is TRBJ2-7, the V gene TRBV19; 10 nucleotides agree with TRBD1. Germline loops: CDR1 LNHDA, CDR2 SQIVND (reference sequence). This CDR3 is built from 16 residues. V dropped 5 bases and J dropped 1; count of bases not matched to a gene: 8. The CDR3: CASSAGQGVRSYEQYF. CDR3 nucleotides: TGTGCCAGTAGTGCCGGACAGGGGGTTCGGTCCTACGAGCAGTACTTC.

The CDR3 here is CSASALAGGREQYF. For the CDR3, the DNA is TGCAGTGCTAGTGCACTAGCGGGAGGGAGAGAGCAGTACTTC. This chain connects TRBV20-1 to TRBJ2-7; 13 nucleotides align to TRBD2. This CDR3 region has 14 residues. Germline V gene data show CDR1 as DFQATT and CDR2 as SNEGSKA (reference sequence). With V trimmed by 3 bases and J by 7 bases, 6 bases remained unmatched.

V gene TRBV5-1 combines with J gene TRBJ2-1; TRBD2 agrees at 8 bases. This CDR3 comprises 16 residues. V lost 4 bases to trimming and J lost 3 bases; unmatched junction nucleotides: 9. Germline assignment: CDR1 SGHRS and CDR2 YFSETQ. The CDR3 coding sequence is TGCGCCAGCAGCCCCGGGGGGACTAGATTCTACAATGAGCAGTTCTTC. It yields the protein CASSPGGTRFYNEQFF.

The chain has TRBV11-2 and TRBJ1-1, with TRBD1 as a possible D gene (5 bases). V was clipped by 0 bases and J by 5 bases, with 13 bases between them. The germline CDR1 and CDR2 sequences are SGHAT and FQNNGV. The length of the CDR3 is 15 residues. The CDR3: CASSLERGLGTEAFF. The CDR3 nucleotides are TGTGCCAGCAGCTTAGAGCGGGGGTTGGGGACTGAAGCTTTCTTT.

CDR3 DNA: TGTGCCAGAAGCTTGTCCGGGGAAGGTGCTGGAAACACCATATATTTT. This translates into CARSLSGEGAGNTIYF. The chain links TRBV5-3 to TRBJ1-3; D is ambiguous. TRBV5-3 qualifies as an ORF whose function is uncertain. V was trimmed by 1 base and J by 2 bases, leaving 13 bases between them. The CDR3 length is 16 residues.

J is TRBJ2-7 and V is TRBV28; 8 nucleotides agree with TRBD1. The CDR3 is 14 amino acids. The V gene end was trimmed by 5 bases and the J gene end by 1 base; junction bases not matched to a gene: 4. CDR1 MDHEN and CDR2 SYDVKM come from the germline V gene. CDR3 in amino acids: CASSTGGTSYEQYF. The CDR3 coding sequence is TGTGCCAGCAGTACAGGGGGAACTTCCTACGAGCAGTACTTC.

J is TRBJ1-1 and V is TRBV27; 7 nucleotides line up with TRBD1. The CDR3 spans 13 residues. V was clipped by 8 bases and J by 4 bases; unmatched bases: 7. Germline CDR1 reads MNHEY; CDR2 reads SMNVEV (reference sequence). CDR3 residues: CASGRQGFTEAFF. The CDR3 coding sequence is TGTGCCAGCGGCCGACAGGGATTCACTGAAGCTTTCTTT.